This TCR beta chain originates from a study of CD8 T cells in Susac syndrome. RNA, at about 0.45 to 1 ug, was reverse transcribed with random hexamers. TCRdb reprocessed the immunoSEQ multiplex PCR reads via MiXCR and lists one record per CDR3 protein. Of roughly 190,000 distinct CDR3 sequences in the sample, under 95% are singletons; the top ten hold 0.1%. The germline V gene encodes CDR1 MDHEN and CDR2 SYDVKM. CDR3 size: 15 residues. The V end lost 4 bases, the J end lost 7 bases, and 14 bases lay between the germline ends. V gene TRBV28 combines with J gene TRBJ1-6; the D is unclear. The source is a human donor in good health. The sequenced sample consisted of CD4+ T cells from PBMCs. The CDR3 loop reads CASSSSGAGNSPLHF. CDR3 DNA: TGTGCCAGCAGTTCCTCAGGCGCGGGGAATTCACCCCTCCACTTT.